Presented here are 10 T cell receptor beta chains from one specimen sequenced in a study of T cells in Graves' hyperthyroidism and ophthalmopathy (dated by TCRdb to between 2018 and 2020). Library prep was done by multiplex PCR. Sequenced using an Illumina HiSeq 2000. Amplification of TCR beta CDR3 regions was carried out from RNA transcripts. A first-round RT-PCR of the TCR CDR3 used the HTBI primer set with the Qiagen OneStep RT-PCR kit. The public sequencing data were trimmed at Q25 with fastp and processed into clonotypes with MiXCR by TCRdb, which kept only in-frame beta chains. Every distinct CDR3 protein forms one entry, paired with its most common genes and DNA. Present in this sample are a few hundred thousand distinct CDR3 sequences, roughly 15% of which were seen just once. Under 35% of the sample is taken by the ten largest. What was sequenced was blood. All receptors come from a woman aged 45-65 years with Graves' hyperthyroidism that later progressed to Graves' ophthalmopathy.

At least ten counts were recorded for this clonotype. The chain combines TRBV28 with TRBJ1-5, with no clear D. Germline assignment: CDR1 MDHEN and CDR2 SYDVKM. The CDR3 spans 13 residues. Trimming shortened V by 11 bases and J by 0 bases, and 11 bases separated the two germline ends. The CDR3 coding sequence is TGTGCCCTGGCGCTTTATAGCAATCAGCCCCAGCATTTT. Its protein is CALALYSNQPQHF.

This clonotype was detected ten times or more. This chain connects TRBV20-1 to TRBJ2-7; possible D gene TRBD2, 6 bases. Germline CDR1 is DFQATT and CDR2 is SNEGSKA (reference sequence). The ends were cut back, 6 bases at V and 0 bases at J, with 12 bases in the middle. The CDR3 totals 13 residues. CDR3: CSAISGSSYEQYF. CDR3 nucleotide sequence: TGCAGTGCCATTAGCGGAAGCTCCTACGAGCAGTACTTC.

This clonotype was recorded a few times. V is TRBV9 and J is TRBJ2-3; tentative D call: TRBD1 (5 bases). CDR1 SGDLS and CDR2 YYNGEE come from the germline V gene. The CDR3 totals 14 residues. V lost 4 bases and J lost 0, with 9 bases in between. The chain's CDR3 is CASSLKGSTDTQYF. The CDR3 DNA sequence: TGTGCCAGCAGCCTGAAGGGGAGCACAGATACGCAGTATTTT.

This clonotype was seen repeatedly, ten times or more. The chain recombines TRBV9 with TRBJ2-3, with D unresolved. V dropped 0 bases and J dropped 1 base, with 12 bases sitting between them. The CDR3 runs 16 residues. Germline CDR1 is SGDLS and CDR2 is YYNGEE. CDR3 coding DNA: TGTGCCAGCAGCGTAGTAGGCGGTTCGCGCACAGATACGCAGTATTTT. Protein sequence: CASSVVGGSRTDTQYF.

This sequence joins TRBV20-1 and TRBJ2-1; D not resolved. Trimming removed 2 bases at V and 0 bases at J, with 8 bases between. The germline gives CDR1 DFQATT, CDR2 SNEGSKA (reference sequence). CDR3 size: 14 residues. Written as DNA, the CDR3 is TGCAGTGCTAGACTGCTGATCTCCTACAATGAGCAGTTCTTC. Translated: CSARLLISYNEQFF.

The CDR3 DNA reads as TGTGCCAGCAGCGGGCCAGGGGGCGAGACTAGCGGGAGGTATGAGCAGTTCTTC. It translates to CASSGPGGETSGRYEQFF. The chain carries TRBV5-6 and TRBJ2-1; TRBD2 matches at 13 bases. With 4 bases clipped from V and 8 bases from J, the junction kept 15 bases outside the gene matches. The V gene's germline CDR1 is SGHDT and CDR2 YYEEEE. The CDR3 totals 18 residues.

This clonotype was seen many times. The chain employs TRBV27 and TRBJ2-2, with a weak D call TRBD1 (6 bases). This CDR3 is built from 18 residues. Germline CDR1 reads MNHEY; CDR2 reads SMNVEV (reference sequence). V was pared by 2 bases and J by 0 bases, with 16 bases between. CDR3 amino acids: CASSLVRLRDTNTGELFF. In DNA form, the CDR3 reads TGTGCCAGCAGTTTAGTCCGACTCCGGGACACGAACACCGGGGAGCTGTTTTTT.

The V call is TRBV4-1, the J call TRBJ2-1, with 8 bases lining up with TRBD2. Germline CDR1 is MGHRA and CDR2 is YSYEKL. The junction had 13 bases not matched to a gene; V was cut back by 3 bases and J by 15 bases. The CDR3 is made up of 14 amino acids. This CDR3 reads CASSQDQIPGGGFF. DNA for the CDR3: TGCGCCAGCAGCCAGGACCAGATTCCGGGGGGGGGGTTCTTC.

In this sample, this clonotype turned up many times. The chain carries TRBV14 and TRBJ2-5; the D is unclear. The V end was cut by 2 bases, the J end by 4 bases, with 14 bases between. This CDR3 comprises 15 residues. From germline, CDR1 is SGHDN and CDR2 FVKESK. The CDR3 reads CASSQFDRQGETQYF. The CDR3 DNA reads as TGTGCCAGCAGCCAATTCGACCGCCAAGGAGAGACCCAGTACTTC.

This sequence joins TRBV30 and TRBJ1-3, with no clear D. Germline V lookup: CDR1 GTSNPN, CDR2 SVGIG (reference sequence). Trimming took 0 bases from V and 0 from J, leaving 12 bases between them. The CDR3 has 16 amino acids. CDR3 amino acids: CAWSVESWYSGNTIYF. DNA for the CDR3: TGTGCCTGGAGTGTCGAGTCATGGTACTCTGGAAACACCATATATTTT.